A selection of T cell receptor beta chains follows, all from one sample in a study of T cell responses to AZD1222 COVID-19 vaccine. Produced via immunoSEQ multiplex PCR; TCRdb's table is partial and in-frame only. The sample has about 150,000 clones, 75% to 90% seen once. The sample in question was peripheral blood, obtained after recovery from COVID-19. The source is an adult who had recovered from COVID-19. Each CDR3 is given with its conserved first and last residue. The D gene is left open where the match is weak. Clone size is stated in some rows and not others, as once, few, many or a class when expanded.

TRBJ1-1,NA,TRBV25-1,NA,CASSAGVGTEAFF,TGTGCCAGCAGTGCCGGGGTCGGGACTGAAGCTTTCTTT
TRBJ1-2,NA,TRBV15,NA,CATSGEGNYGYTF,TGTGCCACCAGCGGGGAGGGGAACTATGGCTACACCTTC
TRBJ1-5,NA,TRBV5-1,NA,CASSLGGSRQPQHF,TGCGCCAGCAGCTTGGGAGGGTCACGGCAGCCCCAGCATTTT
TRBJ2-3,many,TRBV27,NA,CATGTRSGTDTQYF,TGTGCCACTGGAACAAGGTCGGGCACAGATACGCAGTATTTT
TRBJ2-3,NA,TRBV29-1,TRBD1,CSIGDSPFTDTQYF,TGCAGCATCGGGGACAGCCCCTTCACAGATACGCAGTATTTT
TRBJ2-1,NA,TRBV19,TRBD2,CATSNSLAGRYNEQFF,TGTGCCACCTCCAATTCACTAGCGGGCCGGTACAATGAGCAGTTCTTC
TRBJ1-3,NA,TRBV11-2,NA,CASSPMQASSGNTIYF,TGTGCCAGCAGCCCGATGCAGGCAAGCTCTGGAAACACCATATATTTT
TRBJ1-1,NA,TRBV7-2,NA,CASSLVRFTEAFF,TGTGCCAGCAGCTTAGTGCGGTTCACTGAAGCTTTCTTT
TRBJ2-3,NA,TRBV7-8,NA,CASSPAWDTQYF,TGTGCCAGCAGCCCCGCATGGGATACGCAGTATTTT
TRBJ1-2,NA,TRBV10-3,TRBD1,CAIRGTGDYGGYTF,TGTGCCATCAGAGGGACAGGGGATTATGGTGGCTACACCTTC
TRBJ1-2,once,TRBV5-5,NA,CASSSGLVYGYTF,TGTGCCAGCAGCTCGGGACTGGTGTATGGCTACACCTTC
TRBJ2-1,NA,TRBV2,TRBD2,CASRGGRVHNEQFF,TGTGCCAGCAGGGGCGGGAGGGTCCACAATGAGCAGTTCTTC
TRBJ1-3,few,TRBV9,NA,CASSVEAIQGISGNTIYF,TGTGCCAGCAGCGTAGAAGCTATACAGGGAATCTCTGGAAACACCATATATTTT
TRBJ1-6,NA,TRBV9,TRBD1,CASSTHQGANSPLHF,TGTGCCAGCAGCACCCATCAGGGGGCGAATTCACCCCTCCACTTT
TRBJ2-1,NA,TRBV6-5,NA,CASSKTTYNEQFF,TGTGCCAGCAGTAAGACAACTTACAATGAGCAGTTCTTC
TRBJ2-3,NA,TRBV6-2/TRBV6-3,TRBD2,CASSWTSGGADTQYF,TGTGCCAGCAGCTGGACTAGCGGGGGGGCAGATACGCAGTATTTT
TRBJ1-1,NA,TRBV10-3,NA,CAISEEVNTEAFF,TGTGCCATCAGTGAGGAGGTGAACACTGAAGCTTTCTTT
TRBJ1-4,NA,TRBV7-2,NA,CASSRTTNEKLFF,TGTGCCAGCAGTCGGACAACTAATGAAAAACTGTTTTTT
TRBJ2-1,NA,TRBV2,NA,CASSGLAGEQFF,TGTGCCAGCAGTGGTCTAGCCGGTGAGCAGTTCTTC
TRBJ1-2,NA,TRBV15,TRBD1,CATSNRDRGLGGYTF,TGTGCCACCAGCAACCGGGACAGGGGGCTCGGTGGCTACACCTTC
TRBJ1-4,NA,TRBV5-1,NA,CASSTSGQGNEKLFF,TGCGCCAGCAGCACCAGCGGGCAGGGTAATGAAAAACTGTTTTTT
TRBJ1-2,NA,TRBV5-4,NA,CASSPSTDGYGYTF,TGTGCCAGCAGCCCTTCGACAGACGGGTATGGCTACACCTTC
TRBJ1-2,NA,TRBV12-5,TRBD1,CASGSLGQGTYGYTF,TGTGCTAGTGGTTCCCTGGGACAGGGGACCTATGGCTACACCTTC
TRBJ2-7,NA,TRBV16,NA,CASSLSLGYEQYF,TGTGCCAGCAGCTTGTCCCTGGGTTACGAGCAGTACTTC
TRBJ2-1,NA,TRBV6-5,NA,CASRPGTSSNEQFF,TGTGCCAGCAGACCCGGGACTTCGTCCAATGAGCAGTTCTTC
TRBJ1-2,few,TRBV28,TRBD1,CASKLRTGGKGYTF,TGTGCCAGCAAATTGCGGACAGGGGGCAAAGGCTACACCTTC
TRBJ2-1,NA,TRBV28,TRBD2,CASSLLAGPYNEQFF,TGTGCCAGCAGTTTATTAGCGGGACCTTACAATGAGCAGTTCTTC
TRBJ1-1,NA,TRBV5-1,NA,CASSLAPTSMNTEAFF,TGCGCCAGCAGCTTGGCCCCGACATCGATGAACACTGAAGCTTTCTTT
TRBJ2-2,once,TRBV6-2/TRBV6-3,NA,CASSYWEAGELFF,TGTGCCAGCAGTTATTGGGAGGCCGGGGAGCTGTTTTTT
TRBJ2-7,few,TRBV5-6,NA,CASSARRSFLYEQYF,TGTGCCAGCAGCGCACGGAGATCCTTTCTGTACGAGCAGTACTTC
TRBJ1-2,NA,TRBV27,TRBD1,CASSVGQGPNYGYTF,TGTGCCAGCAGTGTAGGACAGGGACCTAACTATGGCTACACCTTC
TRBJ2-7,NA,TRBV28,NA,CASSPPGAWYEQYF,TGTGCCAGCAGCCCCCCGGGGGCTTGGTACGAGCAGTACTTC
TRBJ1-2,NA,TRBV5-5,NA,CASSLRAGSVAAEGYTF,TGTGCCAGCAGCTTGAGGGCAGGGAGTGTAGCGGCCGAAGGCTACACCTTC
TRBJ1-5,NA,TRBV9,NA,CASSGSSAANQPQHF,TGTGCCAGCAGCGGCAGCTCGGCAGCAAATCAGCCCCAGCATTTT
TRBJ1-1,NA,TRBV4-3,NA,CASSQTRGTEAFF,TGCGCCAGCAGCCAGACGAGGGGGACTGAAGCTTTCTTT
TRBJ1-2,few,TRBV15,NA,CATSSRKSQGRGYTF,TGTGCCACCAGCTCCCGAAAGTCACAGGGACGTGGCTACACCTTC
TRBJ1-6,once,TRBV6-5,TRBD1,CASSWGDRLNSPLHF,TGTGCCAGCAGTTGGGGGGACAGGTTGAATTCACCCCTCCACTTT
TRBJ1-1,NA,TRBV6-1,NA,CASSERDTEAFF,TGTGCCAGCAGTGAGAGGGACACTGAAGCTTTCTTT
TRBJ2-7,NA,TRBV7-9,TRBD1,CASSLARTGNFYEQYF,TGTGCCAGCAGCTTAGCGCGGACAGGGAATTTCTACGAGCAGTACTTC
TRBJ1-2,NA,TRBV27,NA,CASSPGGFGDYGYTF,TGTGCCAGCAGTCCCGGGGGGTTCGGGGACTATGGCTACACCTTC
TRBJ1-3,NA,TRBV6-4,NA,CASSDSVAISGNTIYF,TGTGCCAGCAGTGACTCGGTAGCAATCTCTGGAAACACCATATATTTT
TRBJ1-2,NA,TRBV2,NA,CASKRDLINYGYTF,TGTGCCAGCAAACGGGACCTAATTAACTATGGCTACACCTTC
TRBJ1-4,NA,TRBV20-1,NA,CSASLNRAIEKLFF,TGCAGTGCTAGTCTGAACAGGGCGATTGAAAAACTGTTTTTT
TRBJ2-6,NA,TRBV2,NA,CASRLGGGITGANVLTF,TGTGCCAGCAGGTTGGGTGGCGGTATCACCGGGGCCAACGTCCTGACTTTC
TRBJ1-2,once,TRBV25-1,TRBD1,CATLGLGQGNDGYTF,TGTGCCACCCTCGGGTTGGGACAGGGTAATGATGGCTACACCTTC
TRBJ1-2,NA,TRBV7-2,NA,CASTERPDGYVGYTF,TGTGCCAGCACCGAAAGACCCGACGGTTATGTTGGCTACACCTTC